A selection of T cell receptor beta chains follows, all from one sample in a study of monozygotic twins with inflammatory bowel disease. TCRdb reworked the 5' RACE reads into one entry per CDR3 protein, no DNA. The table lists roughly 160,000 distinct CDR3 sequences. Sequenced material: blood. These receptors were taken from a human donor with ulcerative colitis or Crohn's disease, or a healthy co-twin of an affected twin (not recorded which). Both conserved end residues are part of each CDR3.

cdr3_aa: CSVSGTSGRVKDEQYF
j_call: TRBJ2-7
v_call: TRBV29-1

cdr3_aa: CAWSVNGAGGTYGYTF
j_call: TRBJ1-2
v_call: TRBV30

cdr3_aa: CASSFLGGFITYQPQHF
j_call: TRBJ1-5
v_call: TRBV28

cdr3_aa: CASSIRPGDYGYTF
j_call: TRBJ1-2
v_call: TRBV19

cdr3_aa: CASSGSGTGINYGYTF
j_call: TRBJ1-2
v_call: TRBV9

cdr3_aa: CASTPRVRPDTQYF
j_call: TRBJ2-3
v_call: TRBV6-2/TRBV6-3

cdr3_aa: CASTPRAAGTGEQYF
j_call: TRBJ2-7
v_call: TRBV19

cdr3_aa: CASSRPGLQETQYF
j_call: TRBJ2-5
v_call: TRBV18

cdr3_aa: CASSQARTASYEQYF
j_call: TRBJ2-7
v_call: TRBV4-3

cdr3_aa: CASSDGPKGTYEQYF
j_call: TRBJ2-7
v_call: TRBV4-1

cdr3_aa: CASSQGQDGYTF
j_call: TRBJ1-2
v_call: TRBV4-2

cdr3_aa: CASSRSGTRSEQYF
j_call: TRBJ2-7
v_call: TRBV5-6

cdr3_aa: CASSLDGVNTEAFF
j_call: TRBJ1-1
v_call: TRBV5-1

cdr3_aa: CATGRGGNSYEQYF
j_call: TRBJ2-7
v_call: TRBV6-1

cdr3_aa: CASSDGTAEAFF
j_call: TRBJ1-1
v_call: TRBV7-9

cdr3_aa: CSVGAGGHSPLHF
j_call: TRBJ1-6
v_call: TRBV29-1

cdr3_aa: CASSPTFASTGEQYF
j_call: TRBJ2-7
v_call: TRBV9

cdr3_aa: CASRRPQLNNEKLFF
j_call: TRBJ1-4
v_call: TRBV6-1